This is a list of T cell receptor beta chains from one sample in a study of cytomegalovirus exposure and HLA in healthy donors. Sequencing used immunoSEQ multiplex PCR; TCRdb keeps in-frame clones, though not all of them. The table records 190,000 or so clones, roughly 78% of them present only once. Material for sequencing was PBMCs. The receptors come from a boy aged 10-17 years in good health and CMV-seronegative. Both conserved end residues are part of each CDR3. The order of the fields is V gene, clone size, J gene, D gene, CDR3 protein, CDR3 DNA. The D gene is left open where the match is weak. Clone size, where shown, is once, few, many, or a class for clones that have expanded.

TRBV7-2,once,TRBJ1-5,NA,CASRRLRGQPQHF,TGTGCCAGCAGGCGCCTTCGAGGTCAGCCCCAGCATTTT
TRBV30,once,TRBJ1-1,NA,CAWKTDRDTEAFF,TGTGCCTGGAAAACCGACCGGGACACTGAAGCTTTCTTT
TRBV7-9,NA,TRBJ1-2,NA,CASSYPLGGYTF,TGTGCCAGCAGCTACCCCCTGGGCGGCTACACCTTC
TRBV11-2,NA,TRBJ2-6,NA,CASSLASGANVLTF,TGTGCCAGCAGCTTGGCCTCTGGGGCCAACGTCCTGACTTTC
TRBV10-3,few,TRBJ2-7,TRBD1,CAISDTRQGNHEQYF,TGTGCCATCAGTGATACCCGACAGGGGAACCACGAGCAGTACTTC
TRBV7-8,NA,TRBJ1-1,NA,CASSLADMNTEAFF,TGTGCCAGCAGCTTGGCAGATATGAACACTGAAGCTTTCTTT
TRBV6-6,NA,TRBJ1-5,NA,CASSSTGTNQPQHF,TGTGCCAGCAGTTCTACAGGGACGAATCAGCCCCAGCATTTT
TRBV7-9,NA,TRBJ1-1,NA,CASSLAQNTEAFF,TGTGCCAGCAGCTTAGCACAGAACACTGAAGCTTTCTTT
TRBV9,NA,TRBJ1-1,NA,CASSQTGNTEAFF,TGTGCCAGCAGCCAAACAGGGAACACTGAAGCTTTCTTT
TRBV6-1,NA,TRBJ1-1,TRBD1,CASSELTGTGDTEAFF,TGTGCCAGCAGTGAGCTTACCGGGACAGGGGACACTGAAGCTTTCTTT
TRBV5-1,once,TRBJ2-7,NA,CASSFNAGDNEQYF,TGCGCCAGCAGCTTTAACGCAGGGGATAACGAGCAGTACTTC
TRBV27,NA,TRBJ2-2,NA,CASSWSTTNTGELFF,TGTGCCAGCAGTTGGAGCACTACGAACACCGGGGAGCTGTTTTTT
TRBV11-1,NA,TRBJ2-1,TRBD1,CASSPGTNRGLNEQFF,TGTGCCAGCAGCCCCGGAACTAATAGGGGGCTCAATGAGCAGTTCTTC
TRBV4-1,NA,TRBJ1-2,NA,CASSPRAAGSTYGYTF,TGCGCCAGCAGCCCTCGTGCAGCAGGGTCAACCTATGGCTACACCTTC
TRBV30,NA,TRBJ2-7,NA,CAWSVGHVSYEQYF,TGTGCCTGGAGTGTGGGGCATGTGTCCTACGAGCAGTACTTC
TRBV30,NA,TRBJ1-3,NA,CAWSLSLSGNTIYF,TGTGCCTGGAGTTTAAGCCTCTCTGGAAACACCATATATTTT
TRBV30,NA,TRBJ2-6,NA,CAWSVLPGSGANVLTF,TGTGCCTGGAGTGTACTCCCAGGGTCCGGGGCCAACGTCCTGACTTTC
TRBV30,NA,TRBJ2-3,TRBD1,CAWQPGQGLHQPQYF,TGTGCCTGGCAACCGGGACAGGGGTTGCATCAGCCCCAGTATTTT
TRBV4-1,NA,TRBJ1-1,NA,CASSQEGRLNTEAFF,TGCGCCAGCAGCCAAGAGGGCAGATTGAACACTGAAGCTTTCTTT
TRBV4-2,few,TRBJ1-3,NA,CASSQALVPNSGNTIYF,TGTGCCAGCAGCCAGGCCCTTGTACCCAACTCTGGAAACACCATATATTTT
TRBV4-3,NA,TRBJ1-1,NA,CASSPRITGIDTEAFF,TGCGCCAGCAGCCCCCGAATTACAGGGATCGACACTGAAGCTTTCTTT
TRBV9,NA,TRBJ2-7,TRBD1,CASSSQDGTGASVRYF,TGTGCCAGCAGTTCCCAAGACGGGACAGGGGCATCGGTGCGGTACTTC
TRBV5-1,NA,TRBJ2-1,TRBD2,CASSLYSGANEQFF,TGCGCCAGCAGCTTGTATAGCGGGGCCAATGAGCAGTTCTTC
TRBV7-9,NA,TRBJ1-5,NA,CASSAVGGLNQPQHF,TGTGCCAGCAGCGCCGTAGGGGGTTTGAATCAGCCCCAGCATTTT
TRBV29-1,NA,TRBJ2-1,NA,CSVTIAAAYNEQFF,TGCAGCGTCACCATAGCGGCCGCCTACAATGAGCAGTTCTTC
TRBV15,NA,TRBJ1-5,TRBD1,CATSRDFVLLPGQQRNQPQHF,TGTGCCACCAGCAGAGATTTCGTCCTTTTGCCGGGACAGCAAAGAAATCAGCCCCAGCATTTT
TRBV4-2,NA,TRBJ1-6,NA,CASSQEWGRHSPLHF,TGTGCCAGCAGCCAAGAGTGGGGGAGGCATTCACCCCTCCACTTT
TRBV30,NA,TRBJ1-2,NA,CAWMELGETVYGYTF,TGTGCCTGGATGGAACTTGGTGAGACAGTTTATGGCTACACCTTC
TRBV4-1,NA,TRBJ1-2,TRBD1,CASSQAQQGRPYGYTF,TGCGCCAGCAGCCAGGCTCAACAGGGGAGGCCCTATGGCTACACCTTC
TRBV9,few,TRBJ2-1,NA,CASSPISTVVEQFF,TGTGCCAGCAGCCCCATTAGCACGGTAGTTGAGCAGTTCTTC
TRBV25-1,NA,TRBJ1-1,NA,CASRGARNLGGTEAFF,TGTGCCAGCAGGGGGGCCCGGAATCTAGGCGGCACTGAAGCTTTCTTT
TRBV7-7,NA,TRBJ2-7,NA,CASSPYFPGAYEQYF,TGTGCTAGCAGCCCTTATTTCCCGGGGGCCTACGAGCAGTACTTC
TRBV11-3,NA,TRBJ2-1,NA,CASSLAASDNEQFF,TGTGCCAGCAGCTTAGCGGCTAGCGACAATGAGCAGTTCTTC
TRBV7-2,NA,TRBJ2-3,TRBD2,CASSLVGLAGGLTDTQYF,TGTGCCAGCAGCTTAGTGGGACTAGCGGGAGGACTCACAGATACGCAGTATTTT
TRBV18,NA,TRBJ2-2,NA,CASSPRNWRSYTGELFF,TGTGCCAGCTCACCACGGAATTGGAGAAGCTACACCGGGGAGCTGTTTTTT
TRBV9,NA,TRBJ2-2,NA,CASSVALTGELFF,TGTGCCAGCAGCGTAGCGTTAACCGGGGAGCTGTTTTTT
TRBV2,few,TRBJ2-2,NA,CASSEITYVGELFF,TGTGCCAGCAGTGAGATAACATACGTCGGGGAGCTGTTTTTT
TRBV27,NA,TRBJ2-5,TRBD1,CASSRNRGSETQYF,TGTGCCAGCAGCCGGAACAGGGGTTCGGAGACCCAGTACTTC
TRBV5-6,NA,TRBJ1-6,TRBD1,CASSFDRAKPLHF,TGTGCCAGCAGCTTCGACAGGGCCAAACCCCTCCACTTT
TRBV6-5,NA,TRBJ2-7,NA,CASSLQGSSYEQYF,TGTGCCAGCAGTTTACAGGGCAGCTCCTACGAGCAGTACTTC
TRBV5-1,NA,TRBJ2-2,TRBD1,CASSHDSPGQGGTGELFF,TGCGCCAGCAGCCACGACTCCCCCGGACAGGGGGGCACCGGGGAGCTGTTTTTT
TRBV5-1,NA,TRBJ2-1,NA,CASSLDGSSYNEQFF,TGCGCCAGCAGCTTGGACGGGAGCTCCTACAATGAGCAGTTCTTC
TRBV18,NA,TRBJ1-2,TRBD1,CASSPSGTGSNYGYTF,TGTGCCAGCTCACCTTCCGGGACAGGGAGCAACTATGGCTACACCTTC
TRBV7-9,NA,TRBJ2-6,NA,CASSHRDRANVLTF,TGTGCCAGCAGCCACCGGGACAGGGCCAACGTCCTGACTTTC
TRBV9,NA,TRBJ2-1,TRBD2,CASSVVGLAGYNEQFF,TGTGCCAGCAGCGTAGTAGGACTAGCGGGTTATAATGAGCAGTTCTTC
TRBV7-9,NA,TRBJ1-4,TRBD1,CASSLGQGATNEKLFF,TGTGCCAGCAGCTTGGGACAGGGGGCAACTAATGAAAAACTGTTTTTT
TRBV7-9,once,TRBJ2-2,TRBD1,CASSPGTGNWELFF,TGTGCCAGCAGCCCCGGGACAGGGAACTGGGAGCTGTTTTTT
TRBV2,NA,TRBJ2-1,TRBD2,CATPLAGGSFHNEQFF,TGTGCCACCCCCCTGGCCGGCGGGAGTTTCCACAATGAGCAGTTCTTC
TRBV19,few,TRBJ1-3,TRBD1,CATFQWTGRNTIYF,TGTGCCACCTTCCAATGGACAGGGAGAAACACCATATATTTT
TRBV6-1,NA,TRBJ2-1,TRBD1,CASRESGGWDEQFF,TGTGCCAGCAGAGAGTCAGGGGGCTGGGATGAGCAGTTCTTC
TRBV5-4,NA,TRBJ2-2,TRBD1,CASSSRDRGTGELFF,TGTGCCAGCAGCTCCCGGGACAGGGGCACCGGGGAGCTGTTTTTT
TRBV7-9,NA,TRBJ1-3,TRBD1,CSSSLPGQGAAGNTIYF,TGTTCCAGCAGCCTACCGGGACAGGGGGCGGCCGGAAACACCATATATTTT